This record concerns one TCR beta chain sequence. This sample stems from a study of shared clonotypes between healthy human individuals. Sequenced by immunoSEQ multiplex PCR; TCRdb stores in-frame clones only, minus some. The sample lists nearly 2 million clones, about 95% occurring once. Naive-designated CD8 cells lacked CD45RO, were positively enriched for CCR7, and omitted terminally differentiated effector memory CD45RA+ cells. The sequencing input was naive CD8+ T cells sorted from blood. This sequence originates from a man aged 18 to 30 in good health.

CDR3: CASSLPSAGDTQYF. The CDR3 region has the DNA TGTGCCAGCAGTTTACCTAGCGCCGGGGATACGCAGTATTTT. This chain links TRBV28 with TRBJ2-3; a weak D match, TRBD2 (6 bases). The germline gives CDR1 MDHEN, CDR2 SYDVKM. The CDR3 length is 14 residues. The V end was cut by 2 bases, the J end by 6 bases, with 12 bases between.